Described below is a single T cell receptor beta chain sequence and its context. Its specificity is unknown. This sample was included in a study of chemoradiotherapy in HPV16-positive cancers. Study findings and constraints: Candidate HPV-specific clones and E7-related TCR motifs grew in tumor during treatment. The functional HPV-specific definition rests on just two HPV16-positive patients. Better recurrence-free survival went with HPV-responsive T-cell expansion in HPV16-positive patients.

Method: immunoSEQ multiplex PCR; TCRdb's copy keeps in-frame clones and lacks some. Counted here are nearly 9,000 clones, 70% to 90% occurring once; the ten biggest clones make up about 3%. V lost 7 bases to trimming and J lost 5 bases; unmatched junction nucleotides: 7. The CDR3 spans 13 residues. The germline V gene encodes CDR1 PRHDT and CDR2 FYEKMQ (reference sequence). Repertoires were sampled repeatedly during chemoradiotherapy. This clonotype originated in a human donor with HPV-associated anogenital cancer. This specimen consisted of tumor tissue, obtained from a patient who underwent chemoradiotherapy. The chain uses TRBV13 and TRBJ1-2; TRBD1 matches at 7 bases. The CDR3 reads CASTDRQGYGYTF. The CDR3 nucleotides read TGTGCCAGCACCGACAGACAGGGTTATGGCTACACCTTC.